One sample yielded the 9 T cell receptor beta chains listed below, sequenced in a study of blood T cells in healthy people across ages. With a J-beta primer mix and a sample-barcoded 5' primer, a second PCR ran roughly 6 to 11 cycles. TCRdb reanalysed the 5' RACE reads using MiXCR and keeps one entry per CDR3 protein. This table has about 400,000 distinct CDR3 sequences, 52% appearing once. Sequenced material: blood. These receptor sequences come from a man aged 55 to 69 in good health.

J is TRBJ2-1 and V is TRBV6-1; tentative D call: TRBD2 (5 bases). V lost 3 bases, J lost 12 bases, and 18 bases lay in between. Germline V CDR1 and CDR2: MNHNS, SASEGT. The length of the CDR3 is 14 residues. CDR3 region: CASSEDPSGGGQFF. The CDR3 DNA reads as TGTGCCAGCAGTGAGGACCCTTCCGGAGGTGGGCAGTTCTTC.

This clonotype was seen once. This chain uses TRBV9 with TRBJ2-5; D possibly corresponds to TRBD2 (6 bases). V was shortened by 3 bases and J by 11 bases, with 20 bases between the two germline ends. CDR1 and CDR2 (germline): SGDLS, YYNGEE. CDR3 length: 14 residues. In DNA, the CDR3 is TGTGCCAGCAGCGGCGCGGGGAACTACAATGAGCAGTACTTC. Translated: CASSGAGNYNEQYF.

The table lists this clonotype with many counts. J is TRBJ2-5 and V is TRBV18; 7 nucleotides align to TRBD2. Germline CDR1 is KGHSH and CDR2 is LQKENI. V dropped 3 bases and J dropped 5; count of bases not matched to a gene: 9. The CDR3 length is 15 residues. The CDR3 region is CASSPVDQRGETQYF. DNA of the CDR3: TGTGCCAGCTCACCCGTGGACCAGCGGGGCGAGACCCAGTACTTC.

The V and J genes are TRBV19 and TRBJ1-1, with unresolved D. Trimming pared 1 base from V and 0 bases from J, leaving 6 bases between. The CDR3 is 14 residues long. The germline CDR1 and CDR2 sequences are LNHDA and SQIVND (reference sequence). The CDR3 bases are TGTGCCAGTAGTATAGTCGGGGTGAACACTGAAGCTTTCTTT. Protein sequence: CASSIVGVNTEAFF.

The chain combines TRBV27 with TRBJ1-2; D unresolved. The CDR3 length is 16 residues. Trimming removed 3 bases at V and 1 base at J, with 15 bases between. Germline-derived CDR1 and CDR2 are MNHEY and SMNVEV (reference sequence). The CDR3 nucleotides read TGTGCCAGCAGTTTTCTGAAACAGAGAGATAACTATGGCTACACCTTC. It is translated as CASSFLKQRDNYGYTF.

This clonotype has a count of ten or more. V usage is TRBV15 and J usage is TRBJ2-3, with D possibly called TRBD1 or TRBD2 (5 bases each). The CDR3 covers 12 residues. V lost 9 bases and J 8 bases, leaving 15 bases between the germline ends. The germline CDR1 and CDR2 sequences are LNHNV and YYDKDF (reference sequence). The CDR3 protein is CATAWDATTQYF. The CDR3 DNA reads TGTGCCACGGCTTGGGACGCCACTACGCAGTATTTT.

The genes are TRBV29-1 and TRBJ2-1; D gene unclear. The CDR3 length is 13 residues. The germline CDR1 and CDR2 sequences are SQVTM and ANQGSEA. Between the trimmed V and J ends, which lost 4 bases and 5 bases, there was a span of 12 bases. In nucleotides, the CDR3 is TGCAGCGTTGGGGATGGATCAGACAATGAGCAGTTCTTC. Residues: CSVGDGSDNEQFF.

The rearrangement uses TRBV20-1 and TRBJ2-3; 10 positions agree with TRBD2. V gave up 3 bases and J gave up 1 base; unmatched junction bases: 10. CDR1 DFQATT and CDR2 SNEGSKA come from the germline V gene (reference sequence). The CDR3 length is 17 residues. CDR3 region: CSASALLAGGGTDTQYF. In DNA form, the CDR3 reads TGCAGTGCTAGTGCCCTTTTAGCGGGAGGAGGCACAGATACGCAGTATTTT.

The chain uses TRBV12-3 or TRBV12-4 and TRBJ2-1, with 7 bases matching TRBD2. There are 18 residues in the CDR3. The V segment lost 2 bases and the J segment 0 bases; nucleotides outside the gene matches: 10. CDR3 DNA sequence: TGTGCCAGCAGTTTACGCCTAGCGGATACGAGCTCCTACAATGAGCAGTTCTTC. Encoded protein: CASSLRLADTSSYNEQFF.